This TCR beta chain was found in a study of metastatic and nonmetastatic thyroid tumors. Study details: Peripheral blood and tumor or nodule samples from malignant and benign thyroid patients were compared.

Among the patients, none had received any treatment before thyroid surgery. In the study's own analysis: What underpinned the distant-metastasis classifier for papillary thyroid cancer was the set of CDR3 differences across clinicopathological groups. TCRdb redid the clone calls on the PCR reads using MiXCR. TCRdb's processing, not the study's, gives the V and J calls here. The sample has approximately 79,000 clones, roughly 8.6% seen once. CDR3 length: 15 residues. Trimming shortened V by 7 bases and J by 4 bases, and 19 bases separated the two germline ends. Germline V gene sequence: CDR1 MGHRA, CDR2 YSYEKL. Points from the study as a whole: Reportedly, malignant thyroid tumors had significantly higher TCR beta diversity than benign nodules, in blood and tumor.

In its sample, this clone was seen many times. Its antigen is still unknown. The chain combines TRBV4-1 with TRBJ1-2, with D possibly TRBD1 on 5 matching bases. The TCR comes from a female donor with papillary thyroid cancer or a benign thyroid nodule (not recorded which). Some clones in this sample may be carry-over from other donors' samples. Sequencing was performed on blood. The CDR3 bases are TGCGCCAGCACACCCCCCGGGGGTAACTTCTATGGCTACACCTTC. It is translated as CASTPPGGNFYGYTF.